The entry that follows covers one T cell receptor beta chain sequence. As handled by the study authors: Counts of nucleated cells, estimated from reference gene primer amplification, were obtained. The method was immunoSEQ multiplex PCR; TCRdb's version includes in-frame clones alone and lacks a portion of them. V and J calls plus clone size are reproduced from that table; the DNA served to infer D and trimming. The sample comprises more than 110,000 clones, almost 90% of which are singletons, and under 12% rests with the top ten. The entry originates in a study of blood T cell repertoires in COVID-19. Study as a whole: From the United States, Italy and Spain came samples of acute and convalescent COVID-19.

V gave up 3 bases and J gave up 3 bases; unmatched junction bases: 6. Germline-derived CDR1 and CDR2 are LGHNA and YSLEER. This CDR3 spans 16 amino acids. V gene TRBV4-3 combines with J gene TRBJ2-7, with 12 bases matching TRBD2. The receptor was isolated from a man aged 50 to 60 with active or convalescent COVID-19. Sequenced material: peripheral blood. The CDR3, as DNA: TGCGCCAGCAGCCAGGCCGGGACTAGCGGGTACTACGAGCAGTACTTC. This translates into CASSQAGTSGYYEQYF.